This record covers a single T cell receptor (beta chain). No antigen is known for it. This record comes from a study of cytomegalovirus exposure and HLA in healthy donors. General study points: Per published reports, the classifier diagnosed cytomegalovirus status with high specificity and sensitivity.

The repertoire was sequenced with immunoSEQ multiplex PCR; TCRdb's copy has only in-frame clones and lacks some. The table has 300,000 to 400,000 clones, approximately 85% seen once; the top ten hold more than 0.95%. CDR3 length equals 12 residues. Trimming took off 4 bases at V and 6 bases at J, with 11 bases between the two ends. CDR1 and CDR2 (germline): SGHKS, YYEKEE (reference sequence). Donors came from a validation cohort of over a hundred subjects, distinct from the first 666-subject cohort. Sequencing was carried out using PBMCs. The J gene is TRBJ2-7, the V gene TRBV5-5; TRBD2 is a possible D gene (5 bases). The receptor comes from a man aged 25 to 40 in good health and CMV-seronegative. CDR3 residues: CASSGRSSEQYF. Here the CDR3 DNA reads TGTGCCAGCAGCGGGAGATCTTCCGAGCAGTACTTC.